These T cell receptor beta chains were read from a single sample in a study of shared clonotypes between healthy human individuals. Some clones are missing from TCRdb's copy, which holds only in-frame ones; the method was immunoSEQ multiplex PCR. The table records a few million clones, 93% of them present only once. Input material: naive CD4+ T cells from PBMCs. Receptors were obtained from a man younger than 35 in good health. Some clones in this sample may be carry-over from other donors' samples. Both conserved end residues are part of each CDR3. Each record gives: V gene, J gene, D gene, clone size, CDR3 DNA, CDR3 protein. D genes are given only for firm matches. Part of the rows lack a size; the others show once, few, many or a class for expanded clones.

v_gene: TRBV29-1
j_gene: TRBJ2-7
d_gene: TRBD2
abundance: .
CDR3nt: TGCAGCGTTGCCCGACTAGCGGGAGGGCCATCCTACGAGCAGTACTTC
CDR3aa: CSVARLAGGPSYEQYF

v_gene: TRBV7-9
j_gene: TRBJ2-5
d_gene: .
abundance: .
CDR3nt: TGTGCCAGCAGCTTAGACGGGGGATGGGAGACCCAGTACTTC
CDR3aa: CASSLDGGWETQYF

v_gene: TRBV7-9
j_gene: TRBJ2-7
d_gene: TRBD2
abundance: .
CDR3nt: TGTGCCAGCAGCGAGCGGGGGACTAGCGGGAGGGAGCAGTACTTC
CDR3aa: CASSERGTSGREQYF

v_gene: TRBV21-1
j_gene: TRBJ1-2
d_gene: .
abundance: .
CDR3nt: TGTGCCAGCCCATCCCCCTATGTCGGGGGGAACTATGGCTACACCTTC
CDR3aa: CASPSPYVGGNYGYTF

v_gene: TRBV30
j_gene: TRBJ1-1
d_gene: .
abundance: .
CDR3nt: TGTGCCTGGAGTGCTCGAGGCAGTGAAGCTTTCTTT
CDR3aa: CAWSARGSEAFF

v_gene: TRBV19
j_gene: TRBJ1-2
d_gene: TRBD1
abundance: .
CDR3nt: TGTGCCAGTAGAGGACAGGGGGCAAACTATGGCTACACCTTC
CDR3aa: CASRGQGANYGYTF

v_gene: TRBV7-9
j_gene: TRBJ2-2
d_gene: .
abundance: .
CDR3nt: TGTGCCAGCAGACACTCGAACACCGGGGAGCTGTTTTTT
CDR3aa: CASRHSNTGELFF

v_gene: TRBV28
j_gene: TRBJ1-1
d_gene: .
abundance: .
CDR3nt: TGTGCCAGCAGTTTGATGTGGGGGGCTAACACTGAAGCTTTCTTT
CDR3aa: CASSLMWGANTEAFF

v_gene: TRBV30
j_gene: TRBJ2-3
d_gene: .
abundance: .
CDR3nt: TGTGCCTGGAGTGGGGGCAGGCAATTCACAGATACGCAGTATTTT
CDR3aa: CAWSGGRQFTDTQYF

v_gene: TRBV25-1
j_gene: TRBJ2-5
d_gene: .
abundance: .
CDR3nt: TGTGCCAGCAGTGCCACGGACATTAGTAAAGAGACCCAGTACTTC
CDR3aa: CASSATDISKETQYF

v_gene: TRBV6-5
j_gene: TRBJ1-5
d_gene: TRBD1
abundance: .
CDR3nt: TGTGCCAGCAGTGCGTCCCGGGACAGATATCAGCCCCAGCATTTT
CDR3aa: CASSASRDRYQPQHF

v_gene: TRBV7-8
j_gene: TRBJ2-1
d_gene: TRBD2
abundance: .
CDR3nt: TGTGCCAGCAGCCCCCTGGCGGGAGGGGCCTACAATGAGCAGTTCTTC
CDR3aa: CASSPLAGGAYNEQFF

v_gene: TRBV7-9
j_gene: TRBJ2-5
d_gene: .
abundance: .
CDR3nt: TGTGCCAGCAGGCAGCGGCGGACGGAGACCCAGTACTTC
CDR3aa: CASRQRRTETQYF

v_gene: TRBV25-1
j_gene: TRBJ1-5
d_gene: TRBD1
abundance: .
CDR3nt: TGTGCCAGCAGTGAATATGGCAGGGGGTGGAACAATCAGCCCCAGCATTTT
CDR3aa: CASSEYGRGWNNQPQHF

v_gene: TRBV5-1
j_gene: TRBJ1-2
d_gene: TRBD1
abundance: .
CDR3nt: TGCGCCAGCAGCTTGGGCCAGGGGGCTGACTATGGCTACACCTTC
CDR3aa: CASSLGQGADYGYTF

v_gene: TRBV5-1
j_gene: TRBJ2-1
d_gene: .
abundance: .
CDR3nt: TGCGCCAGCAGCTGGGGGGACGGACACAATGAGCAGTTCTTC
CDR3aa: CASSWGDGHNEQFF

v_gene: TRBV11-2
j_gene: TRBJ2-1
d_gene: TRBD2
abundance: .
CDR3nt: TGTGCCAGCAGCTCCATTGGAAGCGGGATCAGCCCGTACAATGAGCAGTTCTTC
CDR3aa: CASSSIGSGISPYNEQFF

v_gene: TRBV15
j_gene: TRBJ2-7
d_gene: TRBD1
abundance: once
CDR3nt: TGTGCCACCAGCGGGCCGGGACAGGGGGCGGGTGAGCAGTACTTC
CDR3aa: CATSGPGQGAGEQYF

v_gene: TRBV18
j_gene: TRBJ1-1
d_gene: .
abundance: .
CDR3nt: TGTGCCAGCTCACCACTCCAGGGTACTCCGGGCACTGAAGCTTTCTTT
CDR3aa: CASSPLQGTPGTEAFF

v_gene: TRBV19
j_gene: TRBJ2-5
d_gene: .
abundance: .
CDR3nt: TGTGCCAGTAGTAAAAGGGCCGACAGGTACCAAGAGACCCAGTACTTC
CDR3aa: CASSKRADRYQETQYF

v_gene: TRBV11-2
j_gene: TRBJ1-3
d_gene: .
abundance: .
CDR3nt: TGTGCCAGCAGCTTACTATCGGTCTCTGGAAACACCATATATTTT
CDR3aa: CASSLLSVSGNTIYF

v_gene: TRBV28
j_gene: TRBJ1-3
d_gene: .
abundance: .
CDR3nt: TGTGCCAGCAGCAAGCTAGGGGGTTTATCTGGAAACACCATATATTTT
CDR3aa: CASSKLGGLSGNTIYF

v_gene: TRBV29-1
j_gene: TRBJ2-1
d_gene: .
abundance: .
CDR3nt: TGCAGCACTGGGCAGGGAACGTCCTACAATGAGCAGTTCTTC
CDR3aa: CSTGQGTSYNEQFF

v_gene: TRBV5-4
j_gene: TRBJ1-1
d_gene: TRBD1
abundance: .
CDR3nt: TGTGCCAGCAGCTTGGACCCAGGGGGTTTTTCTGAAGCTTTCTTT
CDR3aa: CASSLDPGGFSEAFF

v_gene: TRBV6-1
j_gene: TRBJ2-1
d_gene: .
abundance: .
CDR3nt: TGTGCCAGCAGAGGGGGGACTCTCCTCATCAATGAGCAGTTCTTC
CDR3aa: CASRGGTLLINEQFF

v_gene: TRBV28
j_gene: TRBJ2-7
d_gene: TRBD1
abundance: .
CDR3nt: TGTGCCAGCAGTCCACAGGGGGGAGTAAGGGAGCAGTACTTC
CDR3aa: CASSPQGGVREQYF

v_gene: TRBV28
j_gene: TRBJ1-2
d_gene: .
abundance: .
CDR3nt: TGTGCCAGCAGTTCCTGGGGCCTTAACTATGGCTACACCTTC
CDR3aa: CASSSWGLNYGYTF

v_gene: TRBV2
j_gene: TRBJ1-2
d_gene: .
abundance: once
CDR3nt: TGTGCCAGCAGTTTGGACGGGGACAGCTACACCTTC
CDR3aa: CASSLDGDSYTF

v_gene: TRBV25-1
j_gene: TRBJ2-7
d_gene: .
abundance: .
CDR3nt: TGTGCCAGCAGTGAACCCGGGAGCAAATACGAGCAGTACTTC
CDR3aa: CASSEPGSKYEQYF

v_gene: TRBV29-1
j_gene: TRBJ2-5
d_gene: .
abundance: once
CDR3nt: TGCAGCGTTGAAGATGGAGTCTGGAGGCGGGCGGAGACCCAGTACTTC
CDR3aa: CSVEDGVWRRAETQYF

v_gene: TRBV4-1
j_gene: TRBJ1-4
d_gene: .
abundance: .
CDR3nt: TGCGCCAGCAGCCAAGTTGGTAGGGGGGCGCGGGAAAAACTGTTTTTT
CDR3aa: CASSQVGRGAREKLFF

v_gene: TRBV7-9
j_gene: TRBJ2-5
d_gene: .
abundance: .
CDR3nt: TGTGCCAGCAGCAGTACGGAGACCCAGTACTTC
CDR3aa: CASSSTETQYF

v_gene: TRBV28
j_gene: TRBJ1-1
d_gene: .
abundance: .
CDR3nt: TGTGCCAGCAGTTTAAACTATTTAGCTTTCTTT
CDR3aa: CASSLNYLAFF

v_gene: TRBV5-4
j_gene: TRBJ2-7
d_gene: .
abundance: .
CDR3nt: TGTGCCAGCAGCTCGAAAAAGACAGGAACCTACGAGCAGTACTTC
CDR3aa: CASSSKKTGTYEQYF

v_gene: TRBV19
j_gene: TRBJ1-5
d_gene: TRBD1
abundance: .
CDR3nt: TGTGCCAGTAGTATCAGGGGGCGCGATCAGCCCCAGCATTTT
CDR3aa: CASSIRGRDQPQHF